This T cell receptor beta chain comes out of a study of spatial heterogeneity in lung cancer. The sample holds many counts of this clonotype. TCRdb used MiXCR to reprocess the 5' RACE reads, holding one entry per CDR3 protein. The data show about 23,000 distinct CDR3 sequences, around 4.5% seen once. CDR3 size: 12 residues. Per germline, CDR1 MNHEY and CDR2 SVGEGT. V was cut by 7 bases and J by 3 bases, with 9 bases left in between. Noted time point: sample taken at primary tumor resection. This sample comprised PBMCs, obtained at surgery. V is TRBV6-2 or TRBV6-3 and J is TRBJ2-5; D uncertain. The sequence came from a male donor with early-stage non-small cell lung cancer. CDR3 protein: CASNHPEETQYF. The CDR3 nucleotides are TGTGCCAGCAATCATCCCGAAGAGACCCAGTACTTC.